These 14 T cell receptor beta chains originate from one sample sequenced in a study of metastatic and nonmetastatic thyroid tumors. Thyroid surgery was performed in patients who had received no treatment beforehand. TCRdb re-called the PCR reads with MiXCR. The sample includes 25,000 to 35,000 clones, over 15% of them seen just once. The sequencing input was blood. The receptors come from a female donor with papillary thyroid cancer or a benign thyroid nodule (not recorded which). Some clones in this sample may be carry-over from other donors' samples.

This clone was detected ten times or more. The chain employs TRBV27 and TRBJ1-5; no clear D gene. CDR3 length: 15 residues. The germline V and J ends were trimmed by 6 bases and 6 bases, with 18 bases remaining between them. CDR1 and CDR2 (germline): MNHEY, SMNVEV (reference sequence). The CDR3 sequence is CASSPERWLGQPQHF. The CDR3, as DNA: TGTGCCAGCAGCCCAGAAAGGTGGTTGGGTCAGCCCCAGCATTTT.

This clone was detected many times. The V gene is TRBV29-1, the J gene TRBJ2-5; 9 nucleotides line up with TRBD1. CDR1 is SQVTM and CDR2 is ANQGSEA in the germline V gene. V shed 8 bases, J shed 5 bases, and the junction held 9 bases outside the gene matches. The CDR3 runs to 13 residues. Here the CDR3 reads CSILQGALETQYF. The CDR3 DNA follows: TGCAGCATCTTACAGGGGGCGTTGGAGACCCAGTACTTC.

This clone was seen repeatedly, ten times or more. The chain uses TRBV19 and TRBJ1-1; 7 bases agree with TRBD1. Germline values: CDR1 LNHDA, CDR2 SQIVND (reference sequence). The CDR3 is 15 residues long. J lost 4 bases, V lost 10 bases, and 15 bases had no gene match. CDR3 residues: CATQSYRGGRTEAFF. The CDR3 nucleotides read TGTGCCACCCAGTCCTACAGGGGAGGTCGCACTGAAGCTTTCTTT.

This clone was counted ten times or more. It may be a read error: a sequence one base away is much more abundant. The V and J genes are TRBV6-1 and TRBJ1-2; D is perhaps TRBD1 (5 bases). Germline V gene sequence: CDR1 MNHNS, CDR2 SASEGT. Trimming stripped 7 bases from V and 7 bases from J, with 13 bases between. There are 12 residues in the CDR3. The CDR3 region has the DNA TGTGCCAGCATAGGGTATGGGGGTGGCTACACCTTC. It codes for CASIGYGGGYTF.

This clone was seen repeatedly, ten times or more. A single base separates this from a much larger clone, so it may be a read error. Other DNA sequences in the sample encode the same CDR3. V is TRBV27 and J is TRBJ2-3, with no clear D. Germline CDR1 is MNHEY and CDR2 is SMNVEV (reference sequence). The length of the CDR3 is 14 residues. Trimming took off 5 bases at V and 8 bases at J, with 17 bases between the two ends. CDR3: CASSGEATIGTQYF. The CDR3 coding sequence is TGTGCCAGCAGTGGAGAGGCTACTATAGGTACGCAGTATTTT.

On this clone: At one end the junction does not follow the germline gene, possibly because of a read error. The rearrangement joins TRBV11-1 to TRBJ2-1; TRBD2 matches 15 bases. The CDR3 sequence is 18 residues long. Germline loops: CDR1 SGHAT, CDR2 FQDESV (reference sequence). The CDR3 loop reads CASSPRTSGRAGSNDQFF. The CDR3 region has the DNA TGTGCCAGCAGCCCTCGGACTAGCGGGAGGGCCGGCAGCAATGATCAGTTCTTC.

Ten or more counts support this clone. The chain has TRBV5-4 and TRBJ2-7; tentative D call: TRBD2 (6 bases). The germline gives CDR1 SGHNT, CDR2 YYREEE (reference sequence). V was shortened by 3 bases and J by 3 bases, with 13 bases between the two germline ends. The CDR3 sequence is 14 residues long. CDR3 nucleotides: TGTGCCAGCAGCTACGGGGGAAACCACTACGAGCAGTACTTC. It is translated as CASSYGGNHYEQYF.

This clone is termed medium-sized. The chain joins TRBV15 to TRBJ2-1, with D possibly matching TRBD2 (7 bases). CDR1 and CDR2 from the germline V gene are LNHNV and YYDKDF (reference sequence). V gave up 2 bases and J gave up 8 bases, with 16 bases separating them. The CDR3 consists of 15 residues. The CDR3, as DNA: TGTGCCACCAGCAGACCAAAAGGGGGGGGTTATGAGCAGTTCTTC. It codes for CATSRPKGGGYEQFF.

This clone was counted at least ten times. The gene calls are TRBV28 and TRBJ2-4; perhaps D is TRBD1 or TRBD2 (5 bases each). The germline V and J ends were trimmed by 4 bases and 9 bases, with 10 bases remaining between them. The germline gives CDR1 MDHEN, CDR2 SYDVKM. The CDR3 extends over 12 amino acids. CDR3 nucleotide sequence: TGTGCCAGCAGTTCTACTAGGGGCATTCAGTACTTC. Translating it yields CASSSTRGIQYF.

The rearrangement uses TRBV11-1 and TRBJ2-3; no reliable D call. The V end was cut by 5 bases, the J end by 5 bases, with 11 bases between. In germline, CDR1 is SGHAT, CDR2 FQDESV (reference sequence). This CDR3 region has 13 residues. The CDR3 sequence: CASSGFRKDTQYF. The CDR3 DNA is TGTGCCAGCAGCGGATTCAGGAAAGATACGCAGTATTTT.

To note about this clone: A much bigger clone sits one base away, suggesting this may be a read error. This chain connects TRBV7-6 to TRBJ2-7; maybe TRBD1 (6 bases). Germline V gene lookup returns CDR1 SGHVS and CDR2 FNYEAQ. There are 13 residues in the CDR3. CDR3 amino acids: CASSLGRDKEQYF. The CDR3 bases are TGCGCCAGCAGCTTAGGTCGGGACAAAGAGCAGTACTTC.

V usage is TRBV11-1 and J usage is TRBJ2-1; 16 bases line up with TRBD2. Germline CDR1 and CDR2: SGHAT and FQDESV (reference sequence). The CDR3 has 17 amino acids. The ends lost 5 bases at V and 9 bases at J; junction bases unmatched: 10. CDR3 protein: CASSPSGTSGRAGEQFF. The CDR3 nucleotides are TGTGCCAGCAGCCCTTCCGGGACTAGCGGGAGGGCCGGTGAGCAGTTCTTC. Based on the CDR3 plus reference TRBV11-1 and TRBJ2-1, the full variable domain is EAEVAQSPRYKITEKSQAVAFWCDPISGHATLYWYRQILGQGPELLVQFQDESVVDDSQLPKDRFSAERLKGVDSTLKIQPAELGDSAMYLCASSPSGTSGRAGEQFFGPGTRLTVL.

This clone was observed many times. With a much larger clone just one base away, this may be a read error. The sample carries other DNA sequences with the same CDR3. This chain uses TRBV30 with TRBJ1-6; D gene uncertain. This CDR3 comprises 12 residues. In germline, CDR1 is GTSNPN, CDR2 SVGIG (reference sequence). The CDR3 nucleotides are TGTGCCTGGAGGGGCGGGGATTCGCCCCTCCACTTT. It yields the protein CAWRGGDSPLHF.

This clone is labeled as medium-sized. The chain employs TRBV11-2 and TRBJ2-1; D unresolved. In germline, CDR1 is SGHAT, CDR2 FQNNGV. V was clipped by 3 bases and J by 0 bases, with 9 bases between them. The CDR3 loop spans 15 amino acids. CDR3 nucleotides: TGTGCCAGCAGCTTTGAGGTCGGCTCCTACAATGAGCAGTTCTTC. Its protein product is CASSFEVGSYNEQFF.